A single sample gave rise to the 4 T cell receptor beta chains below, sequenced in a study of technical replicates of blood from a few donors. Using immunoSEQ multiplex PCR, the repertoire was profiled, and TCRdb retains in-frame clones only, with some absent. Altogether tens of thousands of clones are present, about 91% being singletons, with the ten largest covering around 0.3%. The material sequenced was T cells isolated from PBMCs. All receptors derive from a human donor in good health.

The chain couples TRBV29-1 to TRBJ2-2, with D maybe TRBD2 (6 bases). The CDR3 sequence is 18 residues long. The germline V and J ends were trimmed by 0 bases and 1 base, with 18 bases remaining between them. Per germline, CDR1 SQVTM and CDR2 ANQGSEA. CDR3 sequence reads: CSVEDLPAEGMNTGELFF. The CDR3 nucleotides are TGCAGCGTTGAAGATCTTCCAGCGGAGGGGATGAACACCGGGGAGCTGTTTTTT.

The chain has TRBV5-1 and TRBJ2-1; 12 bases map to TRBD2. Germline-derived CDR1 and CDR2 are SGHRS and YFSETQ. Trimming removed 5 bases from V and 4 bases from J; junction bases left unmatched: 7. The CDR3 has 16 amino acids. The chain's CDR3 is CASSMEGLAGYNEQFF. The CDR3 DNA reads as TGCGCCAGCAGTATGGAAGGACTAGCGGGGTACAATGAGCAGTTCTTC.

The V gene is TRBV28, the J gene TRBJ1-3; weak D call: TRBD1 (6 bases). Trimming took off 1 base at V and 0 bases at J, with 10 bases between the two ends. Germline V gene sequence: CDR1 MDHEN, CDR2 SYDVKM. The CDR3 totals 16 residues. The CDR3 protein is CASSLSGDISGNTIYF. The CDR3 nucleotides read TGTGCCAGCAGTTTATCAGGGGATATCTCTGGAAACACCATATATTTT.

The gene calls are TRBV11-2 and TRBJ1-1, with D tentatively TRBD1 (5 bases). Between the trimmed V and J ends, which lost 3 bases and 4 bases, there was a span of 12 bases. The CDR3 covers 14 residues. Germline assignment: CDR1 SGHAT and CDR2 FQNNGV. CDR3 in DNA: TGTGCCAGCAGCTTGGCAGGGTCGGGCACTGAAGCTTTCTTT. Its protein product is CASSLAGSGTEAFF.